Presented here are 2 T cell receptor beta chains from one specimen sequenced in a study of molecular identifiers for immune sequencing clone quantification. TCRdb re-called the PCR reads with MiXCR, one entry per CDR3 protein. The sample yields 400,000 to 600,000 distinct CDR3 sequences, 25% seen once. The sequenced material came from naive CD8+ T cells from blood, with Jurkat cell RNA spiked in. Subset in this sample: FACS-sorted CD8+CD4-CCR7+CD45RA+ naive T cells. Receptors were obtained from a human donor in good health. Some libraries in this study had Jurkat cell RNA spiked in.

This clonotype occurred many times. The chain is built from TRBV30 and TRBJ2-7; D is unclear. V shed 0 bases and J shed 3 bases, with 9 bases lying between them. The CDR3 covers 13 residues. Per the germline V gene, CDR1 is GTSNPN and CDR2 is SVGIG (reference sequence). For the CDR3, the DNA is TGTGCCTGGAGTGTCGGTCAGAACTACGAGCAGTACTTC. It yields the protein CAWSVGQNYEQYF.

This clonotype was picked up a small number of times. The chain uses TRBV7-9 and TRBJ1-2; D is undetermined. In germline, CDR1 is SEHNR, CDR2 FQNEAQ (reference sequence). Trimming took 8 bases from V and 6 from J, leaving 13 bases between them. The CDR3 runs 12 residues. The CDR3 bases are TGTGCCAGCGGAATCCCCGCCAATGGCTACACCTTC. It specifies CASGIPANGYTF. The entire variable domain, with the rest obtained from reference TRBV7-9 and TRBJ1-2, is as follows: DTGVSQNPRHKITKRGQNVTFRCDPISEHNRLYWYRQTLGQGPEFLTYFQNEAQLEKSRLLSDRFSAERPKGSFSTLEIQRTEQGDSAMYLCASGIPANGYTFGSGTRLTVV.